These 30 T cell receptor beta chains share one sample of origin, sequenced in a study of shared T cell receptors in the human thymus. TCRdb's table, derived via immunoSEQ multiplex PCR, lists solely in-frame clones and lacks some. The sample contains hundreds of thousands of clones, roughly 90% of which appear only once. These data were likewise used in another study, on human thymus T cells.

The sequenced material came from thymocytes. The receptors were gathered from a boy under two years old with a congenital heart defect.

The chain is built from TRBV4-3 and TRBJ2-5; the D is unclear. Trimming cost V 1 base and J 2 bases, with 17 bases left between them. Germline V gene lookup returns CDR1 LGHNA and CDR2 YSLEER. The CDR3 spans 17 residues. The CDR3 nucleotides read TGCGCCAGCAGCCAAGGGATTGACTCGGGTCTTCAAGAGACCCAGTACTTC. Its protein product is CASSQGIDSGLQETQYF.

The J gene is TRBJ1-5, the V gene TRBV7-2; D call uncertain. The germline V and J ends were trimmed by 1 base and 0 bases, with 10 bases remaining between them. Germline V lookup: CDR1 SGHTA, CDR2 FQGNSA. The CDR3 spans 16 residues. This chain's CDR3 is CASSLDGLYSNQPQHF. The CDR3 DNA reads TGTGCCAGCAGCTTAGACGGTCTCTATAGCAATCAGCCCCAGCATTTT. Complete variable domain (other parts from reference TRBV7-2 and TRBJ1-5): GAGVSQSPSNKVTEKGKDVELRCDPISGHTALYWYRQSLGQGLEFLIYFQGNSAPDKSGLPSDRFSAERTGGSVSTLTIQRTQQEDSAVYLCASSLDGLYSNQPQHFGDGTRLSIL.

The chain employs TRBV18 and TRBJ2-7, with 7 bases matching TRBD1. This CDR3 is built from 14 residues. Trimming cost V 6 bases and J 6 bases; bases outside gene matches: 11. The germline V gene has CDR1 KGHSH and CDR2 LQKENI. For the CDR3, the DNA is TGTGCCAGCTCGCCCGACAGGGCCCCTAGCGAGCAGTACTTC. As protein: CASSPDRAPSEQYF.

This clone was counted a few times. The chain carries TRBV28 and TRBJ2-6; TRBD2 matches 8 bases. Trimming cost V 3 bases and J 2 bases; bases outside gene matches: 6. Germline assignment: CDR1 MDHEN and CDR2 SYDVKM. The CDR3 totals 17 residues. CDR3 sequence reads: CASSFSRTSPGANVLTF. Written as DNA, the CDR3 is TGTGCCAGCAGTTTCTCACGGACTAGCCCTGGGGCCAACGTCCTGACTTTC.

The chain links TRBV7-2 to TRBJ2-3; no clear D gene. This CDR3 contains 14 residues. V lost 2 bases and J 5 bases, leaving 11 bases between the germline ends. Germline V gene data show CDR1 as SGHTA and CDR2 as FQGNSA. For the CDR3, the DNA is TGTGCCAGCAGCTTAATGGTCGGTGGAGATACGCAGTATTTT. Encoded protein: CASSLMVGGDTQYF. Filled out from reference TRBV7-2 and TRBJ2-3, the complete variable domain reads GAGVSQSPSNKVTEKGKDVELRCDPISGHTALYWYRQSLGQGLEFLIYFQGNSAPDKSGLPSDRFSAERTGGSVSTLTIQRTQQEDSAVYLCASSLMVGGDTQYFGPGTRLTVL.

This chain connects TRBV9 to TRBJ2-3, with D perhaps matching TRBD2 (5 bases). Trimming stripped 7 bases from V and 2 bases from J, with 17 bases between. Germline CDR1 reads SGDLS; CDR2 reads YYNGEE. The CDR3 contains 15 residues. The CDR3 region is CASGRPDYITDTQYF. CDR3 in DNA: TGTGCCAGCGGCAGGCCCGACTACATCACAGATACGCAGTATTTT.

The CDR3 nucleotides are TGTGCCAGTAGTACTATCCTTGATGGCTACACCTTC. Its protein is CASSTILDGYTF. This chain uses TRBV19 with TRBJ1-2, with D unresolved. Germline values: CDR1 LNHDA, CDR2 SQIVND (reference sequence). The CDR3 totals 12 residues. V lost 4 bases to trimming and J lost 6 bases, with 9 bases between them.

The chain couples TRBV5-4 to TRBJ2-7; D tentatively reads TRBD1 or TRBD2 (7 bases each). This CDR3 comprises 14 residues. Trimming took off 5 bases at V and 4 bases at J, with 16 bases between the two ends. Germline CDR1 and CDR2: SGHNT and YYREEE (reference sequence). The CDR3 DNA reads TGTGCCAGCAGTTTGACAGGGAGGGGATACGAGCAGTACTTC. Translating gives CASSLTGRGYEQYF.

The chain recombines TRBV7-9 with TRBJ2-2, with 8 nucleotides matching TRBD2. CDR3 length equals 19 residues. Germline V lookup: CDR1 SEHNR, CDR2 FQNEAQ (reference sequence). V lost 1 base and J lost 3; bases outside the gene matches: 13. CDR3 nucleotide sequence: TGTGCCAGCAGCTTAGGAGCTGGAGGGCTAGCGGGCGACACCGGGGAGCTGTTTTTT. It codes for CASSLGAGGLAGDTGELFF.

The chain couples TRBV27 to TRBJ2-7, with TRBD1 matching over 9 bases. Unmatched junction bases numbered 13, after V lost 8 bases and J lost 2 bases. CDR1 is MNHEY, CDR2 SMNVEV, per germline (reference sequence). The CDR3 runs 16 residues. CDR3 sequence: CASGPQPGQGPYEQYF. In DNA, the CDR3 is TGTGCCAGCGGTCCCCAACCGGGACAGGGACCCTACGAGCAGTACTTC.

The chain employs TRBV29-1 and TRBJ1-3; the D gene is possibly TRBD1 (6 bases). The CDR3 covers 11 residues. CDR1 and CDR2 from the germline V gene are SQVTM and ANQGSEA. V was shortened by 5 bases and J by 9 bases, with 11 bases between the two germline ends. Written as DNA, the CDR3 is TGCAGCGTTCCCCAGGGGACCACCATATATTTT. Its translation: CSVPQGTTIYF. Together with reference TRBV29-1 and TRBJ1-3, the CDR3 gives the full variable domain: SAVISQKPSRDICQRGTSLTIQCQVDSQVTMMFWYRQQPGQSLTLIATANQGSEATYESGFVIDKFPISRPNLTFSTLTVSNMSPEDSSIYLCSVPQGTTIYFGEGSWLTVV.

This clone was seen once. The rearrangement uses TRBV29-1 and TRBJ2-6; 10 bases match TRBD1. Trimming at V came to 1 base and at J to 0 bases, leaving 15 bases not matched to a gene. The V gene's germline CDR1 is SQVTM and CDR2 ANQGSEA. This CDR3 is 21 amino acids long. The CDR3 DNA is TGCAGCGTTGAAGGTGACAGGGGGCCAAGGCCCAGTAGCTCTGGGGCCAACGTCCTGACTTTC. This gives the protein CSVEGDRGPRPSSSGANVLTF.

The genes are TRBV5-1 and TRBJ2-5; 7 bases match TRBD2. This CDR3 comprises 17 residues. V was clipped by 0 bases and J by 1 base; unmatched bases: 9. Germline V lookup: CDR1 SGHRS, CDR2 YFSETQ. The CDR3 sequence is CASSLGLAVRSQETQYF. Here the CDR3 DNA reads TGCGCCAGCAGCTTGGGGCTAGCGGTCCGGTCCCAAGAGACCCAGTACTTC. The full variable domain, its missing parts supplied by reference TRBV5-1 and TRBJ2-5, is KAGVTQTPRYLIKTRGQQVTLSCSPISGHRSVSWYQQTPGQGLQFLFEYFSETQRNKGNFPGRFSGRQFSNSRSEMNVSTLELGDSALYLCASSLGLAVRSQETQYFGPGTRLLVL.

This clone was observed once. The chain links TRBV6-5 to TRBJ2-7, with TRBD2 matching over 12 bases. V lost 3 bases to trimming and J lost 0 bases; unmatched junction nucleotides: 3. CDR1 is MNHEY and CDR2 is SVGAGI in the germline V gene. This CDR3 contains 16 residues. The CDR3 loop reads CASSYGTSGSSYEQYF. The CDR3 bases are TGTGCCAGCAGTTATGGGACTAGCGGGTCCTCCTACGAGCAGTACTTC.

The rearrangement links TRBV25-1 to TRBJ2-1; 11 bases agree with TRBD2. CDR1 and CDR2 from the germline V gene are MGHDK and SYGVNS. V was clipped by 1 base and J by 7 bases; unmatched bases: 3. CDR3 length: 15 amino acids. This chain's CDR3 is CASSESGTSGNEQFF. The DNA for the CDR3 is TGTGCCAGCAGTGAATCGGGGACTAGCGGAAATGAGCAGTTCTTC.

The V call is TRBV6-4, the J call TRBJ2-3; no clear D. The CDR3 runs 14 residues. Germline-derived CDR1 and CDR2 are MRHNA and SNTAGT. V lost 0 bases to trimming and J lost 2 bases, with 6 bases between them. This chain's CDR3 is CASSDSYTTDTQYF. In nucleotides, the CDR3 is TGTGCCAGCAGTGACTCCTATACCACAGATACGCAGTATTTT.

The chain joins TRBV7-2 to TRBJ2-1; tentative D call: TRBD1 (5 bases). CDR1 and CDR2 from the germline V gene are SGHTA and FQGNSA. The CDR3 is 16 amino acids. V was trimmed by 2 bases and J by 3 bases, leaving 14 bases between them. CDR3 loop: CASSLQGQGNYNEQFF. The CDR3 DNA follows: TGTGCCAGCAGCTTACAGGGTCAGGGTAACTACAATGAGCAGTTCTTC.

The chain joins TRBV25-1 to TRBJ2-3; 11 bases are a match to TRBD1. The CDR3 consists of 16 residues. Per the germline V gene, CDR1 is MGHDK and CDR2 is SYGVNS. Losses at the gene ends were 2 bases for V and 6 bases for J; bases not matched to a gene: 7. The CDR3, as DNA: TGTGCCAGCAGTGAACGGGAACGGGACAGGGGGGATACGCAGTATTTT. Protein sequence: CASSERERDRGDTQYF.

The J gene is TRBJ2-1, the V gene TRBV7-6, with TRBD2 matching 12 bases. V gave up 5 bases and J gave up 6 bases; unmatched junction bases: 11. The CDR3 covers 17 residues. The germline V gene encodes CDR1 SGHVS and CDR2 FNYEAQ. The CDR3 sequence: CASSLGEASGRANEQFF. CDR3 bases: TGTGCCAGCAGCCTAGGGGAGGCTAGCGGGAGGGCCAATGAGCAGTTCTTC.

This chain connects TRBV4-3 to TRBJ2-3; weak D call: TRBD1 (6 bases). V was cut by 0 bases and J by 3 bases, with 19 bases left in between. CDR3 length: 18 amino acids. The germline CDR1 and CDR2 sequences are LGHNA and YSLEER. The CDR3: CASSQESRGQKRTDTQYF. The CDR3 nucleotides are TGCGCCAGCAGCCAAGAGAGCCGTGGACAGAAACGGACAGATACGCAGTATTTT.

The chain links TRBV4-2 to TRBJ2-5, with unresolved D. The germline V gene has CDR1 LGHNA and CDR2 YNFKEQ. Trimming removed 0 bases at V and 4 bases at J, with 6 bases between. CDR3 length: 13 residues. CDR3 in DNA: TGTGCCAGCAGCCAAGACCCGGGAGAGACCCAGTACTTC. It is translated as CASSQDPGETQYF.

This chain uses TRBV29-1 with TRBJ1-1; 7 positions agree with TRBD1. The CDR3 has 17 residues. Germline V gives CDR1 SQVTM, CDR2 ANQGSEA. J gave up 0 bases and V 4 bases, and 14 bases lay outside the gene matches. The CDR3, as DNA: TGCAGCGTTGGTTTACACACAGGGGAAACTATGAACACTGAAGCTTTCTTT. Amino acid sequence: CSVGLHTGETMNTEAFF.

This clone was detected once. Here the CDR3 DNA reads TGTGCCAGCAGCTTGGGACTAGCGGGAGCCCACAATGAGCAGTTCTTC. It codes for CASSLGLAGAHNEQFF. This sequence joins TRBV5-8 and TRBJ2-1; 12 bases map to TRBD2. J was trimmed by 5 bases and V by 0 bases; bases with no gene match: 3. This CDR3 is built from 16 residues. Germline loops: CDR1 SGHTS, CDR2 YDEGEE.

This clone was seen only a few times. The CDR3 DNA sequence: TGCGCCAGCAGCCAAGGCAGGGGGGCCTACGAGCAGTACTTC. This sequence encodes CASSQGRGAYEQYF. The chain has TRBV4-3 and TRBJ2-7; D is perhaps TRBD1 (7 bases). Trimming took off 1 base at V and 2 bases at J, with 9 bases between the two ends. There are 14 residues in the CDR3. Germline V gene sequence: CDR1 LGHNA, CDR2 YSLEER.

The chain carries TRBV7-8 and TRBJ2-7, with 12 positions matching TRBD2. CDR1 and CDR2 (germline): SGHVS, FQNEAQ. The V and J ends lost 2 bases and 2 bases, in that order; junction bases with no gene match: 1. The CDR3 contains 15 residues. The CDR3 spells CASSLPSGRAYEQYF. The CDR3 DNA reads TGTGCCAGCAGCTTACCTAGCGGGAGGGCCTACGAGCAGTACTTC.

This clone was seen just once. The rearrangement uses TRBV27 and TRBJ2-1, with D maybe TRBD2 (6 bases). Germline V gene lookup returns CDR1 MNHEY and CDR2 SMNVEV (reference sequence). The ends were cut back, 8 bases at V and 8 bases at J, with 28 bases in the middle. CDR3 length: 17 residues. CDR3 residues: CASRRWRGKETRDEQFF. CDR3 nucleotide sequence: TGTGCCAGCCGTCGATGGCGGGGTAAAGAAACACGCGATGAGCAGTTCTTC.

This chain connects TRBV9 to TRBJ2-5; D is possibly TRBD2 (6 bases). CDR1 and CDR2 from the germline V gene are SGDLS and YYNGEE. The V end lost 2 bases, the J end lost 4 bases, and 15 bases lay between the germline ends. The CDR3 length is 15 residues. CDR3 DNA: TGTGCCAGCAGCGTGACCGGGAGAAGAGCAGAGACCCAGTACTTC. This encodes CASSVTGRRAETQYF.

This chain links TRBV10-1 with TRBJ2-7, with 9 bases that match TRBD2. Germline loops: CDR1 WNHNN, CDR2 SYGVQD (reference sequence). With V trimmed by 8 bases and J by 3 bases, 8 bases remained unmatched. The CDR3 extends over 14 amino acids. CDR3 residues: CASDTSGYHYEQYF. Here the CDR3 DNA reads TGCGCCAGCGATACTAGCGGGTATCACTACGAGCAGTACTTC.

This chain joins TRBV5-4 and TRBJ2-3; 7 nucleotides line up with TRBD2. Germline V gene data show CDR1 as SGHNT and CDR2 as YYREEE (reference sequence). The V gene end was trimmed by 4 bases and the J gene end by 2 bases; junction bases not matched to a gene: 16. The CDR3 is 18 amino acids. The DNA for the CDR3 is TGTGCCAGCAGCACGGGTCTACTAGCGTCAGCCCTCACAGATACGCAGTATTTT. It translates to CASSTGLLASALTDTQYF.

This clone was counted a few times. The chain's CDR3 is CASPGQGKNQPQHF. In DNA form, the CDR3 reads TGTGCCAGCCCAGGACAGGGCAAGAATCAGCCCCAGCATTTT. V is TRBV14 and J is TRBJ1-5; 8 bases match TRBD1. Trimming cost V 8 bases and J 4 bases; bases outside gene matches: 7. Germline V lookup: CDR1 SGHDN, CDR2 FVKESK. The CDR3 length is 14 residues.